What follows are 8 T cell receptor beta chains derived from one specimen sequenced in a study of blood T cell repertoires in COVID-19. TCRdb keeps only in-frame clones here, not all; method: immunoSEQ multiplex PCR. The table records more than 40,000 clones, about 90% of them present only once. Sequenced sample: peripheral blood. The receptors were gathered from a man aged 55-75 years with acute or convalescent COVID-19.

The chain uses TRBV5-1 and TRBJ1-2; 11 bases match TRBD1. Germline CDR1 SGHRS, CDR2 YFSETQ. Losses at the gene ends were 4 bases for V and 6 bases for J; bases not matched to a gene: 2. The length of the CDR3 is 13 residues. CDR3 amino acids: CASSRDRGDGYTF. CDR3 nucleotides: TGCGCCAGCAGCAGGGACAGGGGGGATGGCTACACCTTC. The full variable domain, completed using reference TRBV5-1 and TRBJ1-2, is KAGVTQTPRYLIKTRGQQVTLSCSPISGHRSVSWYQQTPGQGLQFLFEYFSETQRNKGNFPGRFSGRQFSNSRSEMNVSTLELGDSALYLCASSRDRGDGYTFGSGTRLTVV.

This clone was counted a single time. The J gene is TRBJ2-7, the V gene TRBV5-6; 8 bases map to TRBD1. The CDR3 has 14 amino acids. Germline CDR1 is SGHDT and CDR2 is YYEEEE. The junction had 4 bases not matched to a gene; V was cut back by 2 bases and J by 3 bases. CDR3 sequence: CASSFRTGSYEQYF. In nucleotides, the CDR3 is TGTGCCAGCAGCTTCAGGACAGGGAGCTACGAGCAGTACTTC.

The chain uses TRBV29-1 and TRBJ1-1, with TRBD1 matching 11 bases. Germline lookup yields CDR1 SQVTM and CDR2 ANQGSEA. The CDR3 covers 13 residues. The trim removed 2 bases at V and 7 bases at J, leaving 3 bases unmatched. CDR3 sequence: CSVEPGTGGEAFF. The CDR3 DNA follows: TGCAGCGTTGAACCCGGGACAGGGGGTGAAGCTTTCTTT.

The chain carries TRBV9 and TRBJ2-2; maybe TRBD1 (6 bases). The germline V gene encodes CDR1 SGDLS and CDR2 YYNGEE. The CDR3 has 15 amino acids. V lost 2 bases and J 6 bases, leaving 14 bases between the germline ends. The CDR3 DNA reads as TGTGCCAGCAGCGTCCGAACCACAGGGTCCGGGGAGCTGTTTTTT. It is translated as CASSVRTTGSGELFF.

The V call is TRBV5-1, the J call TRBJ2-1; D perhaps matches TRBD2 (6 bases). The CDR3 is 13 residues long. V lost 2 bases and J lost 10, with 13 bases in between. Germline V gene data show CDR1 as SGHRS and CDR2 as YFSETQ. The CDR3 nucleotides read TGCGCCAGCAGCTTTCGTCGGGAGTGGGAGCAGTTCTTC. Amino acids: CASSFRREWEQFF.

V and J are TRBV7-3 and TRBJ2-7; 10 bases match TRBD1. Germline V gene data show CDR1 as SGHTA and CDR2 as FQGTGA. The CDR3 extends over 14 amino acids. V shed 4 bases and J 6 bases; nucleotides not matched to a gene: 6. The CDR3: CASSSGTGAREQYF. The DNA of the CDR3 is TGTGCCAGCAGCTCCGGGACAGGGGCCCGCGAGCAGTACTTC.

The DNA for the CDR3 is TGTGCCAGTTCCATGACAGCCCCGGTCTATAGCAATCAGCCCCAGCATTTT. Its translation: CASSMTAPVYSNQPQHF. The chain joins TRBV19 to TRBJ1-5; D possibly corresponds to TRBD1 (5 bases). The germline V and J ends were trimmed by 8 bases and 0 bases, with 20 bases remaining between them. Germline-derived CDR1 and CDR2 are LNHDA and SQIVND (reference sequence). The length of the CDR3 is 17 residues. The full variable domain, completed using reference TRBV19 and TRBJ1-5, is DGGITQSPKYLFRKEGQNVTLSCEQNLNHDAMYWYRQDPGQGLRLIYYSQIVNDFQKGDIAEGYSVSREKKESFPLTVTSAQKNPTAFYLCASSMTAPVYSNQPQHFGDGTRLSIL.

The V gene is TRBV5-1, the J gene TRBJ1-5; tentatively, D is TRBD1 (6 bases). CDR3 length: 16 amino acids. Germline CDR1 and CDR2: SGHRS and YFSETQ. V was trimmed by 4 bases and J by 0 bases, leaving 14 bases between them. The CDR3 nucleotides are TGCGCCAGCAGCCCGGGGGGCTCTAATAGCAATCAGCCCCAGCATTTT. Translating gives CASSPGGSNSNQPQHF.